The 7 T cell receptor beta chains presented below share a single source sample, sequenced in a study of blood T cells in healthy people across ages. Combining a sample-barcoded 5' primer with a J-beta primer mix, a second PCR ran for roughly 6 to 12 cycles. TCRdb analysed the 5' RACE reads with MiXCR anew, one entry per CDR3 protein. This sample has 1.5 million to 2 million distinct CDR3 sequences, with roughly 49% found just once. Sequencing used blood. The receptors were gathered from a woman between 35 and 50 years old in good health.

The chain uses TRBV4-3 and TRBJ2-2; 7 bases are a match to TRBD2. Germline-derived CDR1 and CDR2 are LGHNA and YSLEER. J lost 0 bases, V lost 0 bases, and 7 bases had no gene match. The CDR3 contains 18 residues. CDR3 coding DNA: TGCGCCAGCAGCCAAGAGAGCACTAGCGTCGCGAACACCGGGGAGCTGTTTTTT. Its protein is CASSQESTSVANTGELFF.

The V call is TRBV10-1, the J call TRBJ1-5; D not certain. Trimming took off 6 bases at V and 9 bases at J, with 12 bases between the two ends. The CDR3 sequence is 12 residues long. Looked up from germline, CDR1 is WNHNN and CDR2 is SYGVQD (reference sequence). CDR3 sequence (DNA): TGCGCCAGCAGCGACGGGGTCTTGCCCCAGCATTTT. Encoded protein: CASSDGVLPQHF.

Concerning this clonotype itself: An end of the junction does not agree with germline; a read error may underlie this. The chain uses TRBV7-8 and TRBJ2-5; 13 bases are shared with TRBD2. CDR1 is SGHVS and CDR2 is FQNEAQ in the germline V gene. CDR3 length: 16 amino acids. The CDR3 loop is CASGLELAGGEETQYF. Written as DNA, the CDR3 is TGTGCCAGCGGCTTAGAACTAGCGGGGGGGGAAGAGACCCAGTACTTC.

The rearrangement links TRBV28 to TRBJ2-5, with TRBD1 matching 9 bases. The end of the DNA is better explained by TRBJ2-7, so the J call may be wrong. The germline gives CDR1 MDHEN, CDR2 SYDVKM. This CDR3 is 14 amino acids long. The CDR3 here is CARLHHTGGHEQYF. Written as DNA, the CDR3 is TGTGCCAGATTACACCATACAGGGGGCCACGAGCAGTACTTC.

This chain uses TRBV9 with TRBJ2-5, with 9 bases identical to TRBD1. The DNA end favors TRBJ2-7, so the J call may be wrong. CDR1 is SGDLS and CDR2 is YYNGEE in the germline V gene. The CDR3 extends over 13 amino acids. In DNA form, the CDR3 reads TGTGCCAGCCTATTTACAGGGGGCAACGAGCAGTACTTC. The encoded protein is CASLFTGGNEQYF.

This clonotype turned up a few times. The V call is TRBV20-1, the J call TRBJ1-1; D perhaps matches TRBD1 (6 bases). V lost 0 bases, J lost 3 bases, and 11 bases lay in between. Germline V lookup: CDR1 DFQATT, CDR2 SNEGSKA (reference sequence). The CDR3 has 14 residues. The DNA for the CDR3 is TGCAGTGCTAGAGAGAAATGGACAGACACTGAAGCTTTCTTT. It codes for CSAREKWTDTEAFF.

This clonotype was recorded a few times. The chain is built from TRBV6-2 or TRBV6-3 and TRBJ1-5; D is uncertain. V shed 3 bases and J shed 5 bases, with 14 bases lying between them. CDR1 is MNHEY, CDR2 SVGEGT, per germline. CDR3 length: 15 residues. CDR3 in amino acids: CASSYPSAGHQPQHF. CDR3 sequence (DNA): TGTGCCAGCAGTTATCCGTCCGCTGGACATCAGCCCCAGCATTTT.